The sequence of this T cell receptor (beta chain) was determined in a study of T cell responses to AZD1222 COVID-19 vaccine. Turning to this clone: Its specificity is not known.

Assay: immunoSEQ multiplex PCR; the TCRdb copy retains only in-frame clones and omits some. Seen here are tens of thousands of clones, 88% observed once, and the top ten hold under 3.5%. Whole-study results and caveats: Spike as a whole was targeted by vaccine-associated CD4 TCRs, dominant at 160-218 and 743-854.

The sequencing here drew on peripheral blood, taken 28 days after the second AZD1222 dose. The clonotype comes from an adult who received the AZD1222 COVID-19 vaccine.

CDR3 protein: CASSYSTHRGYTF. The CDR3 nucleotides read TGTGCCAGCAGTTACTCGACGCACCGTGGCTACACCTTC. The rearrangement joins TRBV6-5 to TRBJ1-2, with D unresolved. V lost 0 bases, J lost 7 bases, and 9 bases lay in between. The CDR3 is 13 amino acids. Per the germline V gene, CDR1 is MNHEY and CDR2 is SVGAGI.